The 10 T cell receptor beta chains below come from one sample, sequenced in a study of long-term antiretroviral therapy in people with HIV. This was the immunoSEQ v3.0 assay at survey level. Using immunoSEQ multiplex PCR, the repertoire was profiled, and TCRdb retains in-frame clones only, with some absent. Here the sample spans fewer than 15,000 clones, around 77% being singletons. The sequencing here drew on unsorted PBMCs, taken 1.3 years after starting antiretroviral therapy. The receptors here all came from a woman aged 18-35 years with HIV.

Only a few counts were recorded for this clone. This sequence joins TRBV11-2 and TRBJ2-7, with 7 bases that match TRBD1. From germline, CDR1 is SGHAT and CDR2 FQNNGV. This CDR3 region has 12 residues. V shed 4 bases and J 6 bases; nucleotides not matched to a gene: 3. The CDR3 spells CASSSGQLEQYF. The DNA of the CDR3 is TGTGCCAGCAGCTCGGGACAGCTCGAGCAGTACTTC.

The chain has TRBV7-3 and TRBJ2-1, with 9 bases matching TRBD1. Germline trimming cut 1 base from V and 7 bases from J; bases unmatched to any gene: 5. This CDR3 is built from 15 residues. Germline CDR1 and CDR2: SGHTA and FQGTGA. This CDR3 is CASSLRDRERNEQFF. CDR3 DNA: TGTGCCAGCAGCTTAAGGGACAGGGAAAGAAATGAGCAGTTCTTC. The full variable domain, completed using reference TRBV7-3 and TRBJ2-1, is GAGVSQTPSNKVTEKGKYVELRCDPISGHTALYWYRQSLGQGPEFLIYFQGTGAADDSGLPNDRFFAVRPEGSVSTLKIQRTERGDSAVYLCASSLRDRERNEQFFGPGTRLTVL.

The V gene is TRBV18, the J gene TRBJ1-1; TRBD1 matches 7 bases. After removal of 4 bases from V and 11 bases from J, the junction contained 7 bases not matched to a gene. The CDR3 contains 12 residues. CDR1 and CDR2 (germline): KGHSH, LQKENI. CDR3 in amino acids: CASSRQGETAFF. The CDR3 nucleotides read TGTGCCAGCTCACGACAGGGCGAAACGGCTTTCTTT.

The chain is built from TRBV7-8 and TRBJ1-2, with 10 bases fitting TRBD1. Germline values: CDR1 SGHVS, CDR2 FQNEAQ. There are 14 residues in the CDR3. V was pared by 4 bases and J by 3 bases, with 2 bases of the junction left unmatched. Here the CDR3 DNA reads TGTGCCAGCAGCTCGACAGGGGGCTACTATGGCTACACCTTC. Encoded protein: CASSSTGGYYGYTF.

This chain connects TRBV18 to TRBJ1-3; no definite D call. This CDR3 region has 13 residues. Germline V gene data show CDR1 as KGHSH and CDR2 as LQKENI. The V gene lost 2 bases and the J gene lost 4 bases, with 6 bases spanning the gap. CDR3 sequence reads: CASSPSLGNTIYF. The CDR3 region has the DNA TGTGCCAGCTCACCATCCTTAGGAAACACCATATATTTT. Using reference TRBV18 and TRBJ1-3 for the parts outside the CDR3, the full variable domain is NAGVMQNPRHLVRRRGQEARLRCSPMKGHSHVYWYRQLPEEGLKFMVYLQKENIIDESGMPKERFSAEFPKEGPSILRIQQVVRGDSAAYFCASSPSLGNTIYFGEGSWLTVV.

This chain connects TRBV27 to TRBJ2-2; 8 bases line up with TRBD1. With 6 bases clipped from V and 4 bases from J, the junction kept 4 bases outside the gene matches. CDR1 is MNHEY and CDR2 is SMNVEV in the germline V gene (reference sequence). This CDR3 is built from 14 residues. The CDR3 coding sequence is TGTGCCAGCAGGACAGGGGTTGGCACCGGGGAGCTGTTTTTT. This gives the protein CASRTGVGTGELFF.

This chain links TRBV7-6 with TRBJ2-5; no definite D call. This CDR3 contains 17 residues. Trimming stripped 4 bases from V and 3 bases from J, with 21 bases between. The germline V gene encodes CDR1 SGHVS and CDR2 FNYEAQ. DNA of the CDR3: TGTGCCAGCAGCTCGTCCACCGGTACCCGGACCAAAGAGACCCAGTACTTC. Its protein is CASSSSTGTRTKETQYF.

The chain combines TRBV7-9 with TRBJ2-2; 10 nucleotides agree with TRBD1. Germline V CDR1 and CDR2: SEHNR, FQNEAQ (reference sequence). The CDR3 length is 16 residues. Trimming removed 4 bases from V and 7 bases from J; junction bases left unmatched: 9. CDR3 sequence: CASSSRTGGVGGELFF. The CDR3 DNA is TGTGCCAGCAGCTCCCGGACAGGGGGAGTCGGCGGGGAGCTGTTTTTT.

The DNA for the CDR3 is TGTGCCATCAGTGAGCAACCCGGGTCGGGCTATGGCTACACCTTC. Amino acid sequence: CAISEQPGSGYGYTF. The chain links TRBV10-3 to TRBJ1-2; D is uncertain. The CDR3 has 15 amino acids. Germline V lookup: CDR1 ENHRY, CDR2 SYGVKD. V was trimmed by 2 bases and J by 4 bases, leaving 14 bases between them.

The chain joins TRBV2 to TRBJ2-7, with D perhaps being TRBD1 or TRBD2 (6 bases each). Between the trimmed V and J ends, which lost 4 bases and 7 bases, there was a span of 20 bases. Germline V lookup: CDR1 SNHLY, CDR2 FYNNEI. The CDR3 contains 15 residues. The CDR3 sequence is CASSVGGTLSWEQYF. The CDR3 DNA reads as TGTGCCAGCAGTGTCGGCGGGACACTCAGTTGGGAGCAGTACTTC.